Presented here are 10 T cell receptor beta chains from one specimen sequenced in a study of blood T cell repertoires in COVID-19. Data came from immunoSEQ multiplex PCR; TCRdb stores just in-frame clones and leaves some out. The sample lists around 390,000 clones; about 83% were seen once. Sample: PBMCs or T cells enriched from blood (not recorded which). These TCRs come from a woman aged 50 to 60 who had recovered from COVID-19.

This rearrangement joins TRBV5-8 to TRBJ2-7; 12 bases match TRBD1. Germline V gene sequence: CDR1 SGHTS, CDR2 YDEGEE. The CDR3 contains 15 residues. The trim removed 4 bases at V and 7 bases at J, leaving 9 bases unmatched. The CDR3 DNA reads TGTGCCAGCAGCCCCCGGGACAGGGGGCCTGCGGAGCAGTACTTC. Translated: CASSPRDRGPAEQYF.

J is TRBJ2-7 and V is TRBV5-1, with TRBD2 matching over 8 bases. V shed 4 bases and J 5 bases; nucleotides not matched to a gene: 11. The V gene's germline CDR1 is SGHRS and CDR2 YFSETQ. The CDR3 sequence is 15 residues long. The DNA of the CDR3 is TGCGCCAGCAGCCCGCCACTAGCGGAGTTCCACGAGCAGTACTTC. Encoded protein: CASSPPLAEFHEQYF.

This chain uses TRBV19 with TRBJ1-5, with 7 bases identical to TRBD1. The CDR3 contains 13 residues. V dropped 4 bases and J dropped 5; count of bases not matched to a gene: 2. The germline V gene encodes CDR1 LNHDA and CDR2 SQIVND (reference sequence). The CDR3 DNA follows: TGTGCCAGTAGTACGGACAGGCATCAGCCCCAGCATTTT. Residues: CASSTDRHQPQHF.

This clone was seen just once. The CDR3 region has the DNA TGTGCCACCGGGACTACTCTCAATGAGCAGTTCTTC. Translated: CATGTTLNEQFF. The genes are TRBV11-1 and TRBJ2-1; 7 bases agree with TRBD2. CDR1 and CDR2 (germline): SGHAT, FQDESV (reference sequence). The CDR3 contains 12 residues. V dropped 10 bases and J dropped 6; count of bases not matched to a gene: 6.

The chain is built from TRBV23-1 and TRBJ2-5; no clear D gene. TRBV23-1 is an ORF for which the function is uncertain. V gave up 7 bases and J gave up 5 bases, with 8 bases separating them. This CDR3 is 11 amino acids long. CDR3: CASTLFETQYF. As DNA, the CDR3 is TGCGCCAGCACCCTATTTGAGACCCAGTACTTC.

The chain carries TRBV7-9 and TRBJ1-6; D remains unclear. V was cut by 2 bases and J by 6 bases, with 14 bases left in between. CDR1 and CDR2 (germline): SEHNR, FQNEAQ (reference sequence). The length of the CDR3 is 16 residues. The CDR3 sequence is CASSLSGNVANSPLHF. CDR3 sequence (DNA): TGTGCCAGCAGCTTATCCGGGAACGTGGCTAATTCACCCCTCCACTTT.

This chain links TRBV3-1 (or the pseudogene TRBV3-2) with TRBJ2-3; the match to TRBD2 covers 12 bases. V shed 3 bases and J 0 bases; nucleotides not matched to a gene: 7. This CDR3 is built from 18 residues. The germline gives CDR1 LGHDT, CDR2 YNNKEL (reference sequence). CDR3 region: CASSHGTSGYSSTDTQYF. Written as DNA, the CDR3 is TGTGCCAGCAGCCACGGGACTAGCGGGTACTCTAGCACAGATACGCAGTATTTT.

The J gene is TRBJ1-6, the V gene TRBV6-5; D gene unclear. In germline, CDR1 is MNHEY, CDR2 SVGAGI. CDR3 size: 14 residues. V dropped 6 bases and J dropped 12 bases, with 18 bases sitting between them. CDR3 sequence reads: CASSLRSPIEPLHF. CDR3 in DNA: TGTGCCAGCAGCCTCCGGAGCCCAATTGAACCCCTCCACTTT.

The genes are TRBV19 and TRBJ2-1; D might be TRBD1 (6 bases). Germline assignment: CDR1 LNHDA and CDR2 SQIVND (reference sequence). V was trimmed by 0 bases and J by 2 bases, leaving 11 bases between them. The CDR3 length is 16 residues. DNA for the CDR3: TGTGCCAGTAGTATAGAGAGGGGGAGAACCTACAATGAGCAGTTCTTC. Translated: CASSIERGRTYNEQFF. Looking up the rest from reference TRBV19 and TRBJ2-1 gives the full variable domain: DGGITQSPKYLFRKEGQNVTLSCEQNLNHDAMYWYRQDPGQGLRLIYYSQIVNDFQKGDIAEGYSVSREKKESFPLTVTSAQKNPTAFYLCASSIERGRTYNEQFFGPGTRLTVL.

This clone was counted a single time. The genes are TRBV5-1 and TRBJ2-3; TRBD2 agrees at 8 bases. Germline assignment: CDR1 SGHRS and CDR2 YFSETQ. This CDR3 has 15 residues. The junction had 2 bases not matched to a gene; V was cut back by 2 bases and J by 0 bases. CDR3 bases: TGCGCCAGCAGCTTCCCTAGCGGGAGCACAGATACGCAGTATTTT. Its translation: CASSFPSGSTDTQYF.